This T cell receptor beta chain was found in a study of response to subunit inactivated influenza vaccine (dated 2018 in TCRdb). Notes on the research overall: To follow how T cells responded to a trivalent subunit inactivated influenza vaccine, the researchers relied on deep quantitative profiling of the T cell receptor repertoire.

General study outcomes and caveats: It was suggested by the authors that each seasonal influenza vaccination may recruit only a limited number of new T cells.

The CDR3 starts with the cysteine, ends with the phenylalanine, and has 16 residues. The read is trimmed to its CDR3 DNA, 48 bases read in frame from base 1. CDR1 and CDR2 were assigned from the germline V gene as SGHTA and FQGNSA. The trim is 2 bases for V and 3 bases for J, with a gap of 14 bases between the germline ends. Library method: RT-PCR. The sequencer was an Illumina HiSeq 2500. TCRdb reran the public reads through fastp at Q25 and MiXCR, keeping productive beta chains. Rows with a matching CDR3 protein are joined into one entry that keeps the most common DNA and genes. The table for this sample lists about 650,000 distinct CDR3 sequences; approximately 14% of them were counted only once. In total, the top ten clones hold 11% of the sample. In the case of this clonotype: Its binding antigen is unknown. No base quality information exists; no much larger clone differs at one position.

This receptor was taken from a man over 45 who received an inactivated influenza vaccine. Donor details come from another sample of the same person, matched by shared clones. Source: PBMCs from blood, taken approximately 12 days after vaccination. In this chain, TRBV7-2 is recombined with TRBJ2-4; possibly the D gene is TRBD1, per 6 matching bases. The CDR3 protein sequence reads: CASSLQGQLLKNIQYF. The nucleotide sequence is TGTGCCAGCAGCTTACAAGGACAGCTCCTCAAAAACATTCAGTACTTC.